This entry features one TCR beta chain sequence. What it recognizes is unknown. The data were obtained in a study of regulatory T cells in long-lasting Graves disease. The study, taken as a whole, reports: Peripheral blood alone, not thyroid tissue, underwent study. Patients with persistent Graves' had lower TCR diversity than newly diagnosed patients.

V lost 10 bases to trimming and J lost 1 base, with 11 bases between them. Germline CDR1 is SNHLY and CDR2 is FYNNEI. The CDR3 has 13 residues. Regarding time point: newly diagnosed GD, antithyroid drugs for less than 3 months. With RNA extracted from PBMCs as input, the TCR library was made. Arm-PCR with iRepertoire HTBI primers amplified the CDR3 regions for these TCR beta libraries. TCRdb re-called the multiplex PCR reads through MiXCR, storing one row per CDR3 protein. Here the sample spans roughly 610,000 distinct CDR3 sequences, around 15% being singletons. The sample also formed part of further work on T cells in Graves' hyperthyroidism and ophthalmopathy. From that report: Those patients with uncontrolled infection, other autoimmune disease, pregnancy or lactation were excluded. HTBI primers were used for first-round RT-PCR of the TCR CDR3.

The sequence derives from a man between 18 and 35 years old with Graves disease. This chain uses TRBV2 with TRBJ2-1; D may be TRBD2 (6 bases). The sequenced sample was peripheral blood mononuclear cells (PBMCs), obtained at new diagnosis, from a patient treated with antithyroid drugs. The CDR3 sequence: CATTGVSYNEQFF. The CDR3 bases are TGTGCCACCACGGGAGTATCCTACAATGAGCAGTTCTTC.